Below, 14 T cell receptor beta chains from the same sample are listed, as sequenced in a study of T-cell reconstitution after alpha-beta-depleted transplantation in children (dated by TCRdb to 2015 to 2016). Library preparation used PCR. Sequencing took place on an Illumina HiSeq 2500. TCR libraries were prepared with molecular barcoding, using unique molecular identifiers to normalize TCRbeta repertoire quantification. TCRdb redid the processing of the public reads, applying fastp at Q25 and MiXCR, and retained in-frame beta chains. One record per CDR3 amino acid sequence lists the most common genes and DNA. Recorded for this sample are 330,000 or so distinct CDR3 sequences; 10% of them occurred a single time. 7.5% of the sample is in the top ten clones. The intended sense of this specimen's treatment or condition label: allogeneic hematopoietic cell transplantation with graft depleted of TCRalphabeta T cells and CD19 B cells.

The sample consisted of PBMCs, taken before TCRalphabeta/CD19-depleted stem cell transplant. These receptors all come from a boy under two years old with acute myeloid leukemia, due to receive a stem cell transplant.

This clonotype showed up many times. The chain is built from TRBV7-9 and TRBJ1-1; D unclear. V was trimmed by 0 bases and J by 6 bases, leaving 8 bases between them. Germline loops: CDR1 SEHNR, CDR2 FQNEAQ (reference sequence). This CDR3 comprises 13 residues. The DNA for the CDR3 is TGTGCCAGCAGCTTAGCGTATAACTCTGAAGCTTTCTTT. It yields the protein CASSLAYNSEAFF.

V gene TRBV3-1 combines with J gene TRBJ2-3, with TRBD2 matching over 8 bases. This CDR3 has 17 residues. Germline V gene lookup returns CDR1 LGHDT and CDR2 YNNKEL (reference sequence). J was trimmed by 2 bases and V by 0 bases; bases with no gene match: 7. In DNA, the CDR3 is TGTGCCAGCAGCCAAGAGGTAGCGGGACGCATCACAGATACGCAGTATTTT. The encoded protein is CASSQEVAGRITDTQYF.

This clonotype was detected ten times or more. This sequence joins TRBV6-6 and TRBJ2-1; D remains unclear. Per germline, CDR1 MNHNY and CDR2 SVGAGI (reference sequence). V lost 2 bases and J 6 bases, leaving 8 bases between the germline ends. The CDR3 loop spans 13 amino acids. The DNA of the CDR3 is TGTGCCAGCAGTTACCCAGACTCCAATGAGCAGTTCTTC. Translation: CASSYPDSNEQFF.

The sample holds many counts of this clonotype. The V and J genes are TRBV4-2 and TRBJ2-2; D is ambiguous. Trimming shortened V by 4 bases and J by 3 bases, and 6 bases separated the two germline ends. Germline CDR1 LGHNA, CDR2 YNFKEQ. CDR3 size: 13 residues. CDR3 in amino acids: CASSLLDTGELFF. CDR3 coding DNA: TGTGCCAGCAGCCTACTCGACACCGGGGAGCTGTTTTTT.

The chain recombines TRBV29-1 with TRBJ2-3; tentatively, D is TRBD2 (5 bases). CDR1 SQVTM and CDR2 ANQGSEA come from the germline V gene. This CDR3 is built from 16 residues. The V and J ends lost 4 bases and 2 bases respectively, with 19 bases between them. The CDR3, as DNA: TGCAGCGTTGGCTTTAGCGCGGCCCTTTTCACAGATACGCAGTATTTT. Its translation: CSVGFSAALFTDTQYF.

This clonotype showed up many times. The J gene is TRBJ2-7, the V gene TRBV7-2, with D possibly TRBD2 on 5 matching bases. This CDR3 has 14 residues. The germline V gene encodes CDR1 SGHTA and CDR2 FQGNSA. Deletions cut 3 bases from V and 1 base from J, with 10 bases between. CDR3 in DNA: TGTGCCAGCAGCTTTAGTGGGAGATCCTACGAGCAGTACTTC. Translation: CASSFSGRSYEQYF.

V gene TRBV28 combines with J gene TRBJ2-1; D perhaps matches TRBD2 (6 bases). This CDR3 comprises 15 residues. Germline assignment: CDR1 MDHEN and CDR2 SYDVKM. The V and J ends lost 4 bases and 1 base respectively, with 11 bases between them. CDR3 DNA: TGTGCCAGCAGTTATCCAGGGAGGTCCTACAATGAGCAGTTCTTC. It yields the protein CASSYPGRSYNEQFF. The entire variable domain, with the rest obtained from reference TRBV28 and TRBJ2-1, is as follows: DVKVTQSSRYLVKRTGEKVFLECVQDMDHENMFWYRQDPGLGLRLIYFSYDVKMKEKGDIPEGYSVSREKKERFSLILESASTNQTSMYLCASSYPGRSYNEQFFGPGTRLTVL.

This clonotype was seen just once. The junction does not match germline at one end; this may be a read error. The gene calls are TRBV28 and TRBJ2-7, with 11 bases identical to TRBD2. Germline V gene lookup returns CDR1 MDHEN and CDR2 SYDVKM. This CDR3 spans 16 amino acids. CDR3 nucleotide sequence: TGTGCCAGCAGTCAGGGACTAGCGGCACCCCCCTACGGGCAGTACTTC. Its protein is CASSQGLAAPPYGQYF.

This clonotype appeared a few times. A much larger clone differs by one base, so this may be a read error. The V gene is TRBV6-6, the J gene TRBJ2-2, with D uncertain. In germline, CDR1 is MNHNY, CDR2 SVGAGI (reference sequence). The CDR3 covers 12 residues. Trimming took off 0 bases at V and 6 bases at J, with 2 bases between the two ends. CDR3 sequence (DNA): TGTGCCAGCAGTTACTCCCCCGGGGAGCTGTTTTTT. This codes for CASSYSPGELFF.

Ten or more counts support this clonotype. The gene calls are TRBV29-1 and TRBJ2-5; D not resolved. This CDR3 is built from 13 residues. Trimming pared 6 bases from V and 0 bases from J, leaving 11 bases between. CDR1 SQVTM and CDR2 ANQGSEA come from the germline V gene. The CDR3 protein is CSVGPAHQETQYF. The DNA of the CDR3 is TGCAGCGTAGGCCCGGCCCACCAAGAGACCCAGTACTTC.

Many counts were recorded for this clonotype. The gene calls are TRBV5-1 and TRBJ2-1; D not resolved. This CDR3 contains 15 residues. Trimming removed 0 bases at V and 4 bases at J, with 11 bases between. Germline V gives CDR1 SGHRS, CDR2 YFSETQ. The chain's CDR3 is CASSLGPDGYNEQFF. The CDR3 coding sequence is TGCGCCAGCAGCTTGGGACCCGACGGTTACAATGAGCAGTTCTTC.

Note on this clonotype: A much larger clone differs from this one at a single base, so this may be a read error. This chain uses TRBV24-1 with TRBJ2-7; D gene uncertain. Germline CDR1 KGHDR, CDR2 SFDVKD. With 3 bases removed from V and 5 bases from J, the gap between germline ends came to 7 bases. The CDR3 runs 12 residues. The CDR3 protein is CATSDHFDEQYF. In nucleotides, the CDR3 is TGTGCCACCAGTGATCACTTTGACGAGCAGTACTTC.

This clonotype was detected many times. The gene calls are TRBV5-1 and TRBJ2-7; the match to TRBD1 covers 7 bases. From germline, CDR1 is SGHRS and CDR2 YFSETQ. The CDR3 has 14 amino acids. The junction had 7 bases not matched to a gene; V was cut back by 4 bases and J by 3 bases. In DNA, the CDR3 is TGCGCCAGCAGCCCAACGGGACAGAGCTACGAGCAGTACTTC. Residues: CASSPTGQSYEQYF.

V gene TRBV29-1 combines with J gene TRBJ2-5; D is ambiguous. The V gene lost 5 bases and the J gene lost 2 bases, with 15 bases spanning the gap. The germline V gene encodes CDR1 SQVTM and CDR2 ANQGSEA. The CDR3 is made up of 14 amino acids. DNA of the CDR3: TGCAGCGTTCATCAGGTCCTGAGTCAAGAGACCCAGTACTTC. It yields the protein CSVHQVLSQETQYF.